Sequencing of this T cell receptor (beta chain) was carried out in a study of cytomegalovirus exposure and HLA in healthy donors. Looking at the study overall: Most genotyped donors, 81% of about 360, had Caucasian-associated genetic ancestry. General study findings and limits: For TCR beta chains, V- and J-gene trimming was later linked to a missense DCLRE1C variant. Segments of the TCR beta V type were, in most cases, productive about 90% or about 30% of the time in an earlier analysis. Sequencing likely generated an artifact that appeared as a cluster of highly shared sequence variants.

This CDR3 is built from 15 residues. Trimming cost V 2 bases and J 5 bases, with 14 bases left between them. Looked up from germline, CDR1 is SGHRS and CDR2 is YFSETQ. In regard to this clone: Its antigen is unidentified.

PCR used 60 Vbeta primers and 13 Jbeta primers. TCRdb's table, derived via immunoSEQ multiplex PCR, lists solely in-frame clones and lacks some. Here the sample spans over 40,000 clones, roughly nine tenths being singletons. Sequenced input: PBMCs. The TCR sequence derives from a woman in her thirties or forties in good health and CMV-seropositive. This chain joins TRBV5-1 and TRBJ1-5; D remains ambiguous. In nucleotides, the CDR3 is TGCGCCAGCAGCTTAGGTTTTGGGAGGGATCAGCCCCAGCATTTT. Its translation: CASSLGFGRDQPQHF.